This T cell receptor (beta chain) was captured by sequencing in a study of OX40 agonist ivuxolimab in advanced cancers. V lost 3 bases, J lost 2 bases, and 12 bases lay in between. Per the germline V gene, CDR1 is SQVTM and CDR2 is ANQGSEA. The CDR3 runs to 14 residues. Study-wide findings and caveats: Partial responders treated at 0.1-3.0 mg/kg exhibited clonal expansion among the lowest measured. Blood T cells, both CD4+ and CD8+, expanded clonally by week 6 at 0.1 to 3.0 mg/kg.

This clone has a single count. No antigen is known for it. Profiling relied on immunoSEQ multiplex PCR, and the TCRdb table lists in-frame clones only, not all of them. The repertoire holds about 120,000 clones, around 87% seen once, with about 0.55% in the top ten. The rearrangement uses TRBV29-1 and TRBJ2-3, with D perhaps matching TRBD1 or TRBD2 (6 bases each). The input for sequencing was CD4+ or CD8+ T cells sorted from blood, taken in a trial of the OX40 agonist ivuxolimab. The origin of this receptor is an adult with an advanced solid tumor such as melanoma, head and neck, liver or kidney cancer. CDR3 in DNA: TGCAGCGTTGATCGCCGGGGGCCCACAGATACGCAGTATTTT. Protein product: CSVDRRGPTDTQYF.